This entry lists 22 T cell receptor beta chains sequenced from one sample in a study of shared clonotypes between healthy human individuals. Profiled with immunoSEQ multiplex PCR; TCRdb holds only in-frame clones, not every one. The table shows about 1 million clones, with around 76% occurring only once. The source material was memory CD4+ T cells sorted from blood. As for subset: CD45RA-negative fraction. The origin of the receptors is a man between 18 and 29 years old in good health.

The chain couples TRBV30 to TRBJ2-2; 7 bases line up with TRBD1. This CDR3 spans 13 amino acids. The germline gives CDR1 GTSNPN, CDR2 SVGIG (reference sequence). The junction had 3 bases not matched to a gene; V was cut back by 2 bases and J by 6 bases. Here the CDR3 reads CAWSLDRAGELFF. As DNA, the CDR3 is TGTGCCTGGAGTCTAGACAGGGCCGGGGAGCTGTTTTTT.

This chain joins TRBV5-4 and TRBJ1-3; TRBD1 matches at 9 bases. CDR3 length: 15 residues. CDR1 SGHNT and CDR2 YYREEE come from the germline V gene (reference sequence). V was clipped by 4 bases and J by 3 bases; unmatched bases: 5. CDR3 protein: CASSPGTGYGNTIYF. DNA of the CDR3: TGTGCCAGCAGCCCCGGGACAGGGTATGGAAACACCATATATTTT.

J is TRBJ1-1 and V is TRBV5-1; 7 bases are shared with TRBD1. The CDR3 is 13 amino acids. The V gene's germline CDR1 is SGHRS and CDR2 YFSETQ. V was pared by 4 bases and J by 4 bases, with 4 bases of the junction left unmatched. Written as DNA, the CDR3 is TGCGCCAGCAGCACACAGGGGTCCACTGAAGCTTTCTTT. Protein: CASSTQGSTEAFF. The full variable domain, its missing parts supplied by reference TRBV5-1 and TRBJ1-1, is KAGVTQTPRYLIKTRGQQVTLSCSPISGHRSVSWYQQTPGQGLQFLFEYFSETQRNKGNFPGRFSGRQFSNSRSEMNVSTLELGDSALYLCASSTQGSTEAFFGQGTRLTVV.

The chain has TRBV29-1 and TRBJ1-4; D might be TRBD1 (5 bases). The CDR3 spans 16 residues. Germline V gene sequence: CDR1 SQVTM, CDR2 ANQGSEA. V lost 5 bases, J lost 8 bases, and 24 bases lay in between. CDR3 nucleotide sequence: TGCAGCGTTCCCCATCCTGCACAGGTTTGGGCGGAAAAACTGTTTTTT. Residues: CSVPHPAQVWAEKLFF.

The gene calls are TRBV19 and TRBJ1-2; 7 bases agree with TRBD1. The V segment lost 5 bases and the J segment 6 bases; nucleotides outside the gene matches: 9. Germline CDR1 is LNHDA and CDR2 is SQIVND (reference sequence). This CDR3 spans 14 amino acids. The CDR3 nucleotides read TGTGCCAGTAGTTGGACAGGACCGGGCGATGGCTACACCTTC. Protein sequence: CASSWTGPGDGYTF.

This sequence joins TRBV25-1 and TRBJ2-1, with 11 bases that match TRBD2. Trimming removed 3 bases from V and 5 bases from J; junction bases left unmatched: 3. In germline, CDR1 is MGHDK, CDR2 SYGVNS. The CDR3 sequence is 15 residues long. The DNA of the CDR3 is TGTGCCAGCAGTGATCCGACTAGCGGGGACAATGAGCAGTTCTTC. Its protein product is CASSDPTSGDNEQFF.

V and J are TRBV5-1 and TRBJ2-7; D remains unclear. The V end lost 4 bases, the J end lost 5 bases, and 13 bases lay between the germline ends. The CDR3 length is 13 residues. CDR1 is SGHRS, CDR2 YFSETQ, per germline. The CDR3 sequence: CASSPGPHDEQYF. The CDR3 DNA is TGCGCCAGCAGCCCCGGACCGCACGACGAGCAGTACTTC.

This chain joins TRBV5-6 and TRBJ2-7; D remains ambiguous. This CDR3 contains 12 residues. Germline V gene data show CDR1 as SGHDT and CDR2 as YYEEEE. The germline V and J ends were trimmed by 3 bases and 3 bases, with 7 bases remaining between them. CDR3 DNA sequence: TGTGCCAGCAGCTACCTCGTCTACGAGCAGTACTTC. It specifies CASSYLVYEQYF.

The sample holds a few counts of this clone. V usage is TRBV6-1 and J usage is TRBJ1-5, with no clear D. V was trimmed by 10 bases and J by 9 bases, leaving 19 bases between them. CDR3 size: 13 residues. CDR1 and CDR2 from the germline V gene are MNHNS and SASEGT. The CDR3 loop reads CATLGKLGLPQHF. CDR3 DNA: TGTGCCACCCTAGGGAAGCTAGGACTGCCCCAGCATTTT.

CDR3 nucleotides: TGTGCCAGCAGCTTGGCCGGAACTAGCCGAACTTACGAGCAGTACTTC. Its protein product is CASSLAGTSRTYEQYF. The V and J genes are TRBV5-4 and TRBJ2-7; D is possibly TRBD2 (6 bases). V lost 0 bases, J lost 4 bases, and 17 bases lay in between. Germline CDR1 is SGHNT and CDR2 is YYREEE (reference sequence). The CDR3 consists of 16 residues. The whole variable domain, filled in from reference TRBV5-4 and TRBJ2-7, reads ETGVTQSPTHLIKTRGQQVTLRCSSQSGHNTVSWYQQALGQGPQFIFQYYREEENGRGNFPPRFSGLQFPNYSSELNVNALELDDSALYLCASSLAGTSRTYEQYFGPGTRLTVT.

V is TRBV28 and J is TRBJ1-2; D possibly corresponds to TRBD1 (6 bases). Germline CDR1 reads MDHEN; CDR2 reads SYDVKM. V shed 4 bases and J shed 4 bases, with 13 bases lying between them. CDR3 length equals 14 residues. CDR3 region: CASSSSTGLYGYTF. CDR3 in DNA: TGTGCCAGCAGTTCATCGACAGGTCTCTATGGCTACACCTTC.

This clone has just a few counts. The identical CDR3 is also encoded by other nucleotide sequences in the sample. The rearrangement links TRBV6-5 to TRBJ2-2, with D perhaps TRBD1 or TRBD2 (5 bases each). V was clipped by 7 bases and J by 2 bases, with 14 bases between them. The CDR3 has 15 residues. Germline CDR1 and CDR2: MNHEY and SVGAGI. As DNA, the CDR3 is TGTGCCAGCACCCCGGGGACGGCAAACACCGGGGAGCTGTTTTTT. Translating it yields CASTPGTANTGELFF.

The chain uses TRBV28 and TRBJ2-7; D is ambiguous. V was pared by 3 bases and J by 4 bases, with 16 bases between. Germline CDR1 is MDHEN and CDR2 is SYDVKM. This CDR3 is 15 amino acids long. This chain's CDR3 is CASSFSQTYRYEQYF. CDR3 nucleotide sequence: TGTGCCAGCAGTTTTTCCCAGACTTATAGATACGAGCAGTACTTC.

This clone was detected only a few times. V gene TRBV5-5 combines with J gene TRBJ1-4; D may be TRBD1 (5 bases). Between the trimmed V and J ends, which lost 2 bases and 8 bases, there was a span of 13 bases. The CDR3 covers 14 residues. Germline lookup yields CDR1 SGHKS and CDR2 YYEKEE (reference sequence). The CDR3 here is CASSLGRVNEKLFF. For the CDR3, the DNA is TGTGCCAGCAGCTTAGGCAGGGTCAACGAAAAACTGTTTTTT.

A note on this clone: Other DNA sequences from this sample encode an identical CDR3 as well. The genes are TRBV5-1 and TRBJ2-7; possible D gene TRBD2, 5 bases. The V end was cut by 5 bases, the J end by 0 bases, with 9 bases between. Germline CDR1 and CDR2: SGHRS and YFSETQ. CDR3 length equals 13 residues. DNA for the CDR3: TGCGCCAGCAGTTTAGGGAGCTCCTACGAGCAGTACTTC. Residues: CASSLGSSYEQYF.

This clone has just one count. The V call is TRBV7-8, the J call TRBJ1-2, with D perhaps TRBD1 (5 bases). The CDR3 covers 17 residues. Germline V CDR1 and CDR2: SGHVS, FQNEAQ. Trimming removed 3 bases at V and 4 bases at J, with 21 bases between. The CDR3 DNA follows: TGTGCCAGCAGCTTGCCCCCCCGGGACCTCGGACTCTATGGCTACACCTTC. As protein: CASSLPPRDLGLYGYTF. The entire variable domain, with the rest obtained from reference TRBV7-8 and TRBJ1-2, is as follows: GAGVSQSPRYKVAKRGQDVALRCDPISGHVSLFWYQQALGQGPEFLTYFQNEAQLDKSGLPSDRFFAERPEGSVSTLKIQRTQQEDSAVYLCASSLPPRDLGLYGYTFGSGTRLTVV.

This clone was seen just once. V and J are TRBV6-6 and TRBJ2-2; 8 nucleotides align to TRBD2. Losses at the gene ends were 8 bases for V and 6 bases for J; bases not matched to a gene: 8. Germline V gene data show CDR1 as MNHNY and CDR2 as SVGAGI (reference sequence). This CDR3 is 14 amino acids long. CDR3 loop: CASHGAGVAGELFF. In nucleotides, the CDR3 is TGTGCCAGCCACGGAGCGGGAGTGGCCGGGGAGCTGTTTTTT.

V gene TRBV9 combines with J gene TRBJ1-2; 8 bases line up with TRBD1. J lost 7 bases, V lost 3 bases, and 11 bases had no gene match. The germline CDR1 and CDR2 sequences are SGDLS and YYNGEE. The CDR3 covers 15 residues. CDR3 DNA: TGTGCCAGCAGCGCGACAGGGGATGCGCGTAGTGGCTACACCTTC. Protein product: CASSATGDARSGYTF. The full variable domain, its missing parts supplied by reference TRBV9 and TRBJ1-2, is DSGVTQTPKHLITATGQRVTLRCSPRSGDLSVYWYQQSLDQGLQFLIQYYNGEERAKGNILERFSAQQFPDLHSELNLSSLELGDSALYFCASSATGDARSGYTFGSGTRLTVV.

The V call is TRBV5-1, the J call TRBJ2-3, with unresolved D. The CDR3 is made up of 12 amino acids. The V and J ends lost 3 bases and 4 bases respectively, with 6 bases between them. Germline-derived CDR1 and CDR2 are SGHRS and YFSETQ. CDR3 sequence reads: CASSSRADTQYF. CDR3 nucleotide sequence: TGCGCCAGCAGCTCCCGAGCAGATACGCAGTATTTT.

There are a few counts of this clone. This chain connects TRBV30 to TRBJ2-1; the match to TRBD2 covers 10 bases. The CDR3 runs 15 residues. Germline V CDR1 and CDR2: GTSNPN, SVGIG (reference sequence). V gave up 0 bases and J gave up 7 bases; unmatched junction bases: 6. The CDR3 spells CAWSVRAGGRNEQFF. CDR3 nucleotide sequence: TGTGCCTGGAGTGTAAGAGCGGGGGGGCGGAATGAGCAGTTCTTC.

The sample holds one count of this clone. The chain recombines TRBV6-1 with TRBJ1-2; TRBD1 might be the D (6 bases). Trimming stripped 5 bases from V and 4 bases from J, with 17 bases between. Germline CDR1 is MNHNS and CDR2 is SASEGT. This CDR3 is built from 15 residues. The CDR3 DNA sequence: TGTGCCAGCAGTCCCAACGTGAGGGGGGGCTATGGCTACACCTTC. The encoded protein is CASSPNVRGGYGYTF.

The chain uses TRBV6-6 and TRBJ2-7, with 9 bases that match TRBD1. V was clipped by 6 bases and J by 7 bases; unmatched bases: 10. The CDR3 spans 14 residues. Germline V lookup: CDR1 MNHNY, CDR2 SVGAGI (reference sequence). This CDR3 reads CASRGGQGLSEQYF. The CDR3 DNA follows: TGTGCCAGCAGGGGGGGACAGGGCCTATCTGAGCAGTACTTC.